Described below is a single TCR beta chain sequence and its context. This clone appeared a few times. Its binding antigen is unknown. No much larger clone is present one base from it, and per-base qualities are unavailable. Aliquots of roughly 460,000 cells were frozen in DMSO/FBS in liquid nitrogen, and a single aliquot per fraction was used for sequencing. Endoscopy and small intestinal biopsy were performed in all 30 patients in the study. Lamina propria cells were released by collagenase digestion of the biopsy tissue remaining after intraepithelial cell isolation. Genomic DNA was extracted from frozen unsorted cell fractions using the Qiagen DNeasy blood extraction kit. From the cysteine through the phenylalanine, the CDR3 covers 16 amino acids. The only DNA kept is the CDR3, 48 bases in frame from the first base. Trimming at the junction amounts to 0 bases on V and 4 bases on J, and the germline ends lie 16 bases apart. According to the germline V gene, CDR1 reads SGHRS and CDR2 reads YFSETQ.

This sample is drawn from a study of coeliac disease (dated 2022 in TCRdb). Study-level background: Because high-resolution HLA typing was not available, biased TRBV7-2 usage was queried as a proof of principle. The full study included roughly 30 patients: around 22 with serologically confirmed coeliac disease and 8 controls with non-small intestinal disorders. Next-generation sequencing of rearranged TRB and TRG CDR3 regions was used on small intestinal lymphocyte fractions taken from coeliac and non-coeliac patients. TRB sequencing succeeded for samples from roughly 26 subjects, including 20 to 25 paired bulk unsorted intraepithelial and lamina propria cell samples. The study set out to describe the TR repertoires of small intestinal T cells in active coeliac disease, refractory type I coeliac disease, and coeliac disease treated with a gluten-free diet.

What the authors observed across the whole study: TRB repertoires were largely private; most amino acid sequences were unique to one sample, and V-gene usage did not differ significantly by disease group. The authors judged the approach to be unsuitable for unbiased detection of gliadin-specific T cells, because gliadin-specific T cells are scarce and rarely shared between patients. High-purity fractions were not obtained when intraepithelial cells were separated from lamina propria cells, so cross-contamination between compartments was possible. Published gliadin-specific TRB sequences appeared in about 50% of the 18 coeliac lamina propria samples but only 1 of 6 controls. Lower clonality than in controls was observed in the TRB and TRG repertoires of active coeliac intraepithelial and lamina propria samples, suggesting that diverse T cells were recruited.

The library relied on the immunoSEQ multiplex PCR assay. The TR loci were subjected to amplification by multiplexed PCR, for which V gene segments served as targets of the forward primers and J gene segments as targets of the reverse primers. The amplified CDR3 regions were sequenced using the Illumina HiSeq System. The authors' pipeline ran thus. To strip out PCR and sequencing errors and collapse the data into unique sequences, a nearest-neighbour algorithm merged closely related reads. Each repertoire was summarised by clonality and by T cell density, with T cell density defined as TR molecules per amount of genomic DNA input. CDR3 amino acid sequences present in at least 80% of unsorted samples were defined as public TRs, and these public TRs were then tested for differential abundance between coeliac and control samples. Every lamina propria sample was searched for matches to a list of 218 published gliadin-specific TRB sequences. Disease-group differences in clonality and density were tested with Kruskal-Wallis tests followed by Dunn post-tests. TCRdb took this table from immuneACCESS and kept in-frame rearrangements with V and J called. Such tables lack part of the clones; where checked against another copy, unresolved V genes explain under half of the gap, and the rest is unexplained. V, J and clone size derive from that table, while D and trimming were established from the DNA sequence. This sample gives approximately 3,000 clones in total; about 60% of them show up just once. About 17% of the sample comes from the top ten.

What was sequenced was lymphocytes from the gut lamina propria. The intended sense of this specimen's cell subset or site label: lamina propria cell (LPC) fraction of small intestinal biopsy. This TCR was recovered from a woman in her forties or fifties without celiac disease. The rearrangement combines TRBV5-1 with TRBJ1-1; a tentative D match to TRBD1 spans 5 bases. The sequence in DNA is TGCGCCAGCAGCTTGGGGAGGGAGGGGCATGGCACTGAAGCTTTCTTT. Its amino acids are CASSLGREGHGTEAFF.